Reported below is one TCR beta chain. Looked up from germline, CDR1 is SGDLS and CDR2 is YYNGEE. This CDR3 comprises 14 residues. J gave up 3 bases and V 3 bases, and 4 bases lay outside the gene matches. Seattle patients were enrolled while actively infected and followed longitudinally. The repertoire was sequenced with immunoSEQ multiplex PCR; TCRdb's copy has only in-frame clones and lacks some. The sample has 200,000 to 300,000 clones; 65% to 90% are singletons. These data are taken from a study of blood T cell repertoires in COVID-19. The V call is TRBV9, the J call TRBJ2-7; 9 nucleotides align to TRBD1. Sequenced input: peripheral blood. This sequence was found in a man between 50 and 59 years old with COVID-19, enrolled during active disease. The CDR3 region has the DNA TGTGCCAGCAGCGCGGGACAGGGTGACTACGAGCAGTACTTC. Translating it yields CASSAGQGDYEQYF.